Below, 27 T cell receptor beta chains from the same sample are listed, as sequenced in a study of T cells in Graves' hyperthyroidism and ophthalmopathy. TCR beta CDR3 sequences were amplified from RNA transcripts. Using the HTBI primer set, a first-round RT-PCR was run on the TCR CDR3. TCRdb re-called the multiplex PCR reads with MiXCR, one entry per CDR3 protein. The sample has about 420,000 distinct CDR3 sequences, about 15% seen once. The specimen sequenced was blood. These receptors were collected from a woman aged 18-30 years with Graves' hyperthyroidism.

This clonotype was counted ten times or more. The J gene is TRBJ1-1, the V gene TRBV20-1, with D perhaps TRBD1 (6 bases). Trimming shortened V by 6 bases and J by 6 bases, and 14 bases separated the two germline ends. From germline, CDR1 is DFQATT and CDR2 SNEGSKA (reference sequence). The CDR3 runs 12 residues. The CDR3 sequence is CSAPERGPEAFF. CDR3 in DNA: TGCAGTGCCCCTGAACGGGGGCCTGAAGCTTTCTTT.

This clonotype was counted ten times or more. The V gene is TRBV20-1, the J gene TRBJ1-6; D is uncertain. Germline CDR1 reads DFQATT; CDR2 reads SNEGSKA (reference sequence). Trimming pared 1 base from V and 5 bases from J, leaving 6 bases between. This CDR3 has 13 amino acids. This CDR3 is CSARATDNSPLHF. The CDR3 DNA reads as TGCAGTGCTAGAGCGACTGATAATTCACCCCTCCACTTT.

This clonotype occurred many times. The J gene is TRBJ2-1, the V gene TRBV9, with D possibly TRBD1 on 6 matching bases. The CDR3 is 15 residues long. Germline-derived CDR1 and CDR2 are SGDLS and YYNGEE. V was clipped by 5 bases and J by 0 bases, with 12 bases between them. The DNA for the CDR3 is TGTGCCAGCAGTGGAACAGGGTCCTCCTACAATGAGCAGTTCTTC. Residues: CASSGTGSSYNEQFF.

V gene TRBV20-1 combines with J gene TRBJ1-5; 8 nucleotides line up with TRBD1. V dropped 0 bases and J dropped 6; count of bases not matched to a gene: 7. CDR3 size: 15 residues. Per the germline V gene, CDR1 is DFQATT and CDR2 is SNEGSKA (reference sequence). The chain's CDR3 is CSARDSQGAFQPQHF. The CDR3 bases are TGCAGTGCTAGAGATTCCCAGGGGGCTTTTCAGCCCCAGCATTTT.

In its sample, this clonotype was seen many times. The chain carries TRBV6-1 and TRBJ2-7; perhaps TRBD2 as D (6 bases). This CDR3 has 15 amino acids. Trimming removed 6 bases from V and 6 bases from J, with 21 bases in between. Germline assignment: CDR1 MNHNS and CDR2 SASEGT. The CDR3 loop reads CASSPPGKLRGEQYF. The CDR3 region has the DNA TGTGCCAGCAGCCCTCCGGGAAAGCTGCGGGGCGAGCAGTACTTC.

This clonotype was recorded many times. This sequence joins TRBV7-2 and TRBJ2-3, with 10 bases matching TRBD1. Germline V CDR1 and CDR2: SGHTA, FQGNSA. This CDR3 region has 17 residues. V shed 2 bases, J shed 0 bases, and the junction held 5 bases outside the gene matches. DNA for the CDR3: TGTGCCAGCAGCTTAAGGGGGACAGGGGCCAGCACAGATACGCAGTATTTT. Protein sequence: CASSLRGTGASTDTQYF.

The chain uses TRBV6-2 or TRBV6-3 and TRBJ2-1; 12 bases match TRBD2. The CDR3 runs 16 residues. V lost 4 bases, J lost 7 bases, and 8 bases stayed unmatched. Germline V gives CDR1 MNHEY, CDR2 SVGEGT. The CDR3 bases are TGTGCCAGCAGTTCAAGACTAGCGGGAGTAGAAAATGAGCAGTTCTTC. It specifies CASSSRLAGVENEQFF.

There are many counts of this clonotype. V and J are TRBV4-3 and TRBJ2-7; 10 positions agree with TRBD1. The CDR3 spans 16 residues. V gave up 0 bases and J gave up 7 bases; unmatched junction bases: 9. Germline lookup yields CDR1 LGHNA and CDR2 YSLEER. The CDR3 is CASSQEPGQGTGEQYF. For the CDR3, the DNA is TGCGCCAGCAGCCAAGAACCGGGACAGGGGACTGGGGAGCAGTACTTC.

In this sample, this clonotype turned up many times. V and J are TRBV6-1 and TRBJ1-1; 7 bases are a match to TRBD1. The CDR3 has 15 residues. V shed 6 bases and J 2 bases; nucleotides not matched to a gene: 9. Germline V gene data show CDR1 as MNHNS and CDR2 as SASEGT. The CDR3 DNA reads as TGTGCCAGCAGGACACCTACAGGGGAAAACACTGAAGCTTTCTTT. This translates into CASRTPTGENTEAFF.

As for this clonotype: A much larger clonotype is one base distant, so this may be a read error. The chain is built from TRBV28 and TRBJ2-5, with 8 bases matching TRBD1. The CDR3 spans 14 residues. CDR1 is MDHEN, CDR2 SYDVKM, per germline. The V segment lost 7 bases and the J segment 6 bases; nucleotides outside the gene matches: 10. CDR3: CASIAPTGEKTQYF. The CDR3 DNA is TGTGCCAGCATCGCCCCGACAGGGGAAAAGACCCAGTACTTC.

The sample holds many counts of this clonotype. This chain links TRBV7-9 with TRBJ2-7; no reliable D call. The germline gives CDR1 SEHNR, CDR2 FQNEAQ (reference sequence). The CDR3 sequence is 17 residues long. V was pared by 5 bases and J by 3 bases, with 23 bases between. For the CDR3, the DNA is TGTGCCAGCAGCGACCGCCTTCCGGACGGCCCCCACTACGAGCAGTACTTC. This gives the protein CASSDRLPDGPHYEQYF.

This clonotype was counted between two and nine times. The chain joins TRBV3-1 to TRBJ2-7; D is perhaps TRBD2 (6 bases). Germline CDR1 and CDR2: LGHDT and YNNKEL (reference sequence). The CDR3 has 16 residues. Trimming shortened V by 3 bases and J by 5 bases, and 20 bases separated the two germline ends. The CDR3 DNA follows: TGTGCCAGCAGCCACGGGGAGGACTATTTGGACCACGAGCAGTACTTC. Translation gives CASSHGEDYLDHEQYF.

At least ten counts were recorded for this clonotype. Here the CDR3 DNA reads TGCAGTGCTAGAGAACTAGCGGGGTTCGGGTACAATGAGCAGTTCTTC. Amino acid sequence: CSARELAGFGYNEQFF. The J gene is TRBJ2-1, the V gene TRBV20-1, with 10 positions matching TRBD2. V lost 0 bases to trimming and J lost 4 bases; unmatched junction nucleotides: 6. In germline, CDR1 is DFQATT, CDR2 SNEGSKA (reference sequence). The CDR3 loop spans 16 amino acids.

This chain connects TRBV7-9 to TRBJ2-3, with D perhaps being TRBD1 or TRBD2 (6 bases each). This CDR3 region has 17 residues. The germline V and J ends were trimmed by 1 base and 3 bases, with 17 bases remaining between them. The V gene's germline CDR1 is SEHNR and CDR2 FQNEAQ (reference sequence). The CDR3 region is CASSLGPRGRRTDTQYF. In DNA form, the CDR3 reads TGTGCCAGCAGCTTAGGACCCCGGGGGCGCAGGACAGATACGCAGTATTTT.

This clonotype was counted ten times or more. This chain joins TRBV7-8 and TRBJ2-1, with D tentatively TRBD1 (6 bases). V was shortened by 11 bases and J by 0 bases, with 14 bases between the two germline ends. Germline CDR1 SGHVS, CDR2 FQNEAQ. The length of the CDR3 is 14 residues. CDR3 nucleotides: TGTGCCGGGGCGAGGGGGAGCTCCTACAATGAGCAGTTCTTC. Translation: CAGARGSSYNEQFF. Complete variable domain (other parts from reference TRBV7-8 and TRBJ2-1): GAGVSQSPRYKVAKRGQDVALRCDPISGHVSLFWYQQALGQGPEFLTYFQNEAQLDKSGLPSDRFFAERPEGSVSTLKIQRTQQEDSAVYLCAGARGSSYNEQFFGPGTRLTVL.

This clonotype was found a few times. The V gene is TRBV19, the J gene TRBJ2-1; 9 bases fit TRBD2. Trimming removed 2 bases from V and 6 bases from J; junction bases left unmatched: 8. This CDR3 has 16 amino acids. Germline V gene lookup returns CDR1 LNHDA and CDR2 SQIVND (reference sequence). Here the CDR3 DNA reads TGTGCCAGTAGTATATTATCGGCTAGCGGGATCAATGAGCAGTTCTTC. It is translated as CASSILSASGINEQFF.

The chain carries TRBV19 and TRBJ2-7; TRBD2 is a possible D gene (5 bases). The CDR3 contains 12 residues. Germline V gene sequence: CDR1 LNHDA, CDR2 SQIVND (reference sequence). Trimming pared 5 bases from V and 9 bases from J, leaving 14 bases between. The CDR3: CASSFLSGSQYF. In DNA, the CDR3 is TGTGCCAGTAGTTTCCTTTCGGGGTCGCAGTACTTC.

This clonotype was seen at least ten times. The rearrangement joins TRBV3-1 to TRBJ1-2, with 8 bases lining up with TRBD1. CDR1 is LGHDT and CDR2 is YNNKEL in the germline V gene (reference sequence). The CDR3 is 16 amino acids. V lost 2 bases, J lost 4 bases, and 9 bases stayed unmatched. The CDR3 DNA reads TGTGCCAGCAGCCAACGTGGACAGGGAAGCCCCTATGGCTACACCTTC. Protein sequence: CASSQRGQGSPYGYTF.

This clonotype has a single count. This may come from a read error, since a much larger clone is one base off. The rearrangement links TRBV7-3 to TRBJ2-7, with 10 bases identical to TRBD2. The CDR3 contains 15 residues. The germline V gene encodes CDR1 SGHTA and CDR2 FQGTGA. The CDR3 DNA reads as TGTACCAGCAGCTTATCTAGCGGGAGACCCTACGAGCAGTACTTC. Residues: CTSSLSSGRPYEQYF.

There are a few counts of this clonotype. The chain employs TRBV7-2 and TRBJ2-7; 7 bases are shared with TRBD2. CDR1 and CDR2 (germline): SGHTA, FQGNSA. This CDR3 has 16 residues. Trimming took 4 bases from V and 0 from J; bases not matched to a gene: 9. The CDR3 sequence is CASSSSGRANSYEQYF. The CDR3, as DNA: TGTGCCAGCAGCTCCTCGGGGAGGGCTAACTCCTACGAGCAGTACTTC.

This clonotype showed up many times. The chain joins TRBV6-1 to TRBJ1-2; weak D call: TRBD1 (5 bases). Germline values: CDR1 MNHNS, CDR2 SASEGT. Deletions cut 11 bases from V and 8 bases from J, with 12 bases between. This CDR3 is 10 amino acids long. The CDR3 loop is CAARRGGYTF. As DNA, the CDR3 is TGTGCCGCCAGGCGGGGCGGCTACACCTTC.

This clonotype was detected a few times. The chain uses TRBV11-2 and TRBJ2-1, with D unresolved. CDR3 length: 14 amino acids. Trimming shortened V by 4 bases and J by 5 bases, and 12 bases separated the two germline ends. Germline assignment: CDR1 SGHAT and CDR2 FQNNGV. The CDR3 bases are TGTGCCAGCAGCTCGACCAGTCAGAACAATGAGCAGTTCTTC. Translation: CASSSTSQNNEQFF.

The chain is built from TRBV5-5 and TRBJ1-6; a possible D gene is TRBD1 (6 bases). CDR3 length equals 16 residues. Germline lookup yields CDR1 SGHKS and CDR2 YYEKEE (reference sequence). V dropped 1 base and J dropped 10 bases, with 18 bases sitting between them. The CDR3 is CASSLSGAAGWSPLHF. CDR3 DNA: TGTGCCAGCAGCTTGTCGGGGGCCGCCGGTTGGTCACCCCTCCACTTT.

This clonotype was seen at least ten times. This rearrangement joins TRBV7-7 to TRBJ2-1; the D gene could be TRBD1 or TRBD2 (5 bases each). The CDR3 length is 15 residues. CDR1 SSHAT and CDR2 FNYEAQ come from the germline V gene (reference sequence). CDR3 coding DNA: TGTGCTTCCGCACTCCAAGCAGGGACCGACAATGAGCAGTTCTTC. Translating it yields CASALQAGTDNEQFF. Based on the CDR3 plus reference TRBV7-7 and TRBJ2-1, the full variable domain is GAGVSQSPRYKVTKRGQDVTLRCDPISSHATLYWYQQALGQGPEFLTYFNYEAQPDKSGLPSDRFSAERPEGSISTLTIQRTEQRDSAMYRCASALQAGTDNEQFFGPGTRLTVL.

This clonotype appeared many times. This chain joins TRBV10-1 and TRBJ1-1; D gene ambiguous. Germline V gives CDR1 WNHNN, CDR2 SYGVQD (reference sequence). Trimming took 3 bases from V and 0 from J, leaving 11 bases between them. The CDR3 runs 15 residues. CDR3 coding DNA: TGCGCCAGCAGTGAATCTAGACAAATGAACACTGAAGCTTTCTTT. Translation gives CASSESRQMNTEAFF.

This clonotype was recorded many times. This chain uses TRBV24-1 with TRBJ2-1; D perhaps matches TRBD2 (6 bases). V was cut by 5 bases and J by 10 bases, with 14 bases left in between. This CDR3 comprises 13 residues. From germline, CDR1 is KGHDR and CDR2 SFDVKD. CDR3 residues: CATSAPGLTEQFF. The DNA of the CDR3 is TGTGCCACCAGTGCCCCGGGACTCACCGAGCAGTTCTTC.

The V and J genes are TRBV6-1 and TRBJ1-5; D unclear. Germline loops: CDR1 MNHNS, CDR2 SASEGT. The ends were cut back, 6 bases at V and 2 bases at J, with 11 bases in the middle. The CDR3 consists of 14 residues. The CDR3 loop is CASRHSYGNQPQHF. The DNA of the CDR3 is TGTGCCAGCAGGCACAGTTACGGCAATCAGCCCCAGCATTTT.